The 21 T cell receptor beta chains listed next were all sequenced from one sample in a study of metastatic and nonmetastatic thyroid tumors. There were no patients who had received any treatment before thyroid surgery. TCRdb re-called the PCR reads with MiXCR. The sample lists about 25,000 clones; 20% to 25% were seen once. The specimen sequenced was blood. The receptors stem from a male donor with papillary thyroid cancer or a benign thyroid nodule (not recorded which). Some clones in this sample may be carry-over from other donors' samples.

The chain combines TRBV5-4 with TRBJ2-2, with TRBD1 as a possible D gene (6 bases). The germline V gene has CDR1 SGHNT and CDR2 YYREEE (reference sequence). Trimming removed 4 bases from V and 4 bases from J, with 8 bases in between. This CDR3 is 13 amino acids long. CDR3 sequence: CASSVGATGELFF. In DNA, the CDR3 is TGTGCCAGCAGCGTGGGGGCCACCGGGGAGCTGTTTTTT.

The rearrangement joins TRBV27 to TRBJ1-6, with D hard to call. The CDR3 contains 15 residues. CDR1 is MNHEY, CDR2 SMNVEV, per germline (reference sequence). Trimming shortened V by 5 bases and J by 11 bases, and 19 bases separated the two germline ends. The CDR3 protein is CASSGGSSYKAPLHF. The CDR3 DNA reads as TGTGCCAGCAGTGGTGGGAGCTCATATAAAGCACCCCTCCACTTT.

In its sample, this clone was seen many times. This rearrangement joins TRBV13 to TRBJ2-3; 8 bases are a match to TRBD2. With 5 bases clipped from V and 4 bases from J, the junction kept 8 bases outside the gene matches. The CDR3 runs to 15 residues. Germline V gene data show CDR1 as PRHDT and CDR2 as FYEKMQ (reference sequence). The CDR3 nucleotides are TGTGCCAGCAGCCTCCTCGGGGGGGCCGCAGATACGCAGTATTTT. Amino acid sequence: CASSLLGGAADTQYF.

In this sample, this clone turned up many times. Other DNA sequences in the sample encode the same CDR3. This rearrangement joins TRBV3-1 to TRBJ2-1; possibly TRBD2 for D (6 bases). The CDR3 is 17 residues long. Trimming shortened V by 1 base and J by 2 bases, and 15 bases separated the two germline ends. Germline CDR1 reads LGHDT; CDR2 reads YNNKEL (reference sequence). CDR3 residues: CASSQGVGSGAYNEQFF. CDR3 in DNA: TGTGCCAGCAGCCAAGGGGTCGGGAGCGGCGCCTACAATGAGCAGTTCTTC.

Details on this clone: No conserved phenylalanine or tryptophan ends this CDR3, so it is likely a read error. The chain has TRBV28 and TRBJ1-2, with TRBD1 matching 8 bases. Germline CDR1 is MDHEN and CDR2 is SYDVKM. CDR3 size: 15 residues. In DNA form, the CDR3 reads TGTGCCAGCAGTCCCGTACAGGGGGAGTACTATGACTACACCATC. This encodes CASSPVQGEYYDYTI.

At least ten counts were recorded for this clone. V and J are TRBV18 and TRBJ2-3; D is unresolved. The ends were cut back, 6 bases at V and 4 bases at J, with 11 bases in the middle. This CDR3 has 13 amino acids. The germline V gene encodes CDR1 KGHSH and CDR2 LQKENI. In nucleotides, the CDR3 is TGTGCCAGCTCCATACGTGGGGCAGATACGCAGTATTTT. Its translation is CASSIRGADTQYF.

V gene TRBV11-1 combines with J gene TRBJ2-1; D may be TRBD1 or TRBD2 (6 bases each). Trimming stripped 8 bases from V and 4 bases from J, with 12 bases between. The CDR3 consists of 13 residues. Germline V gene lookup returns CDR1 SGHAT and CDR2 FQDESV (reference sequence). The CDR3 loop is CASARGRYNEQFF. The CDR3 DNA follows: TGTGCCAGCGCCCGGGGGCGGTACAATGAGCAGTTCTTC.

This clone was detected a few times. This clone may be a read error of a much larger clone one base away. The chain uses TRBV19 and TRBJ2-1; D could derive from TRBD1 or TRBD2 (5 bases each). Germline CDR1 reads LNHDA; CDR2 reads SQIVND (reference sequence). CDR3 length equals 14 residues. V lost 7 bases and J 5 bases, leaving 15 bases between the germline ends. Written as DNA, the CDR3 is TGTGCCAGTAAGGACGGGACGAGCCACAATGAGCAGTTCTTC. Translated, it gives CASKDGTSHNEQFF.

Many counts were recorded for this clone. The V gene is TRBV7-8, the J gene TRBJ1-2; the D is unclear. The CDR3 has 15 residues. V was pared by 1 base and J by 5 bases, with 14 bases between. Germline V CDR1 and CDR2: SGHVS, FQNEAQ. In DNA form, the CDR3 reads TGTGCCAGCAGCTTAGAACAGCATGCTACTTATGGCTACACCTTC. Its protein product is CASSLEQHATYGYTF.

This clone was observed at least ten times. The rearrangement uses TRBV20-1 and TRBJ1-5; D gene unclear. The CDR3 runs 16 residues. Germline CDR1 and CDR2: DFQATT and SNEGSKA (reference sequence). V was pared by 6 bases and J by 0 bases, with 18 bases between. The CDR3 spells CSAQDRPNDSNQPQHF. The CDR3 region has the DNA TGCAGTGCCCAGGACCGACCGAACGATAGCAATCAGCCCCAGCATTTT.

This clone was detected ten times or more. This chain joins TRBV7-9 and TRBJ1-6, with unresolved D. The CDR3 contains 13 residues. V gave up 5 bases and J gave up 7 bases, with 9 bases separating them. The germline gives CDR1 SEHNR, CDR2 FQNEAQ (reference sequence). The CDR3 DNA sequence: TGTGCCAGCAGCCGGGAAAGGAATTCACCCCTCCACTTT. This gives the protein CASSRERNSPLHF.

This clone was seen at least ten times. CDR3 residues: CASSPGGGGTEAFF. The CDR3 DNA is TGTGCCAGCAGTCCAGGGGGGGGAGGCACTGAAGCTTTCTTT. This chain uses TRBV25-1 with TRBJ1-1; 7 bases line up with TRBD1. The CDR3 covers 14 residues. The V and J ends lost 5 bases and 4 bases, in that order; junction bases with no gene match: 7. CDR1 and CDR2 from the germline V gene are MGHDK and SYGVNS. Drawing the rest from reference TRBV25-1 and TRBJ1-1, the complete variable domain is EADIYQTPRYLVIGTGKKITLECSQTMGHDKMYWYQQDPGMELHLIHYSYGVNSTEKGDLSSESTVSRIRTEHFPLTLESARPSHTSQYLCASSPGGGGTEAFFGQGTRLTVV.

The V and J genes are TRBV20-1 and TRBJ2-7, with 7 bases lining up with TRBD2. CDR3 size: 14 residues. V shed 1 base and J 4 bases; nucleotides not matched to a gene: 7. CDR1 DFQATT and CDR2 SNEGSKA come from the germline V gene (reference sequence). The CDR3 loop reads CSARGGGSGYEQYF. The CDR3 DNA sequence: TGCAGTGCTAGAGGGGGCGGTAGCGGGTACGAGCAGTACTTC.

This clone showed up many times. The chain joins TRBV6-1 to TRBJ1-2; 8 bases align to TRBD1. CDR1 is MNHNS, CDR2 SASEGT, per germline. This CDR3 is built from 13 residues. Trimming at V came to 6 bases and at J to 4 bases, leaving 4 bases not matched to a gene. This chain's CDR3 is CASSKDRVYGYTF. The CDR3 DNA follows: TGTGCCAGCAGCAAGGACAGGGTCTATGGCTACACCTTC.

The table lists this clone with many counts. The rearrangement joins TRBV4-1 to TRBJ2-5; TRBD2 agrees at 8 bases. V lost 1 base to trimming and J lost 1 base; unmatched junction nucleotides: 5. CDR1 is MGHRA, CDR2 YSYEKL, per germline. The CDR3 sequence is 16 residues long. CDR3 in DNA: TGCGCCAGCAGCCAAGCGAGACTAGCGTTCCAAGAGACCCAGTACTTC. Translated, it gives CASSQARLAFQETQYF.

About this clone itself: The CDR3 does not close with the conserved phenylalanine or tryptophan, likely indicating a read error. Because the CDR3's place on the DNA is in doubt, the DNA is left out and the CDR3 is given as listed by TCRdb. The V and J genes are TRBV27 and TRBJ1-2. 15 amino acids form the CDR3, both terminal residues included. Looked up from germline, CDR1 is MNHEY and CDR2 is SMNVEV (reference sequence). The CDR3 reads CASSLSRTLYYGYSC.

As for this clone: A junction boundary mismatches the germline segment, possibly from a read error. In DNA, the CDR3 is TGTGCCAGCAGCTTAATGGGTCCGCCTCAAGAGACCCAGTGCTTC. Amino acids: CASSLMGPPQETQCF. V gene TRBV7-6 combines with J gene TRBJ2-5; D unresolved. This CDR3 has 15 amino acids. CDR1 and CDR2 (germline): SGHVS, FNYEAQ.

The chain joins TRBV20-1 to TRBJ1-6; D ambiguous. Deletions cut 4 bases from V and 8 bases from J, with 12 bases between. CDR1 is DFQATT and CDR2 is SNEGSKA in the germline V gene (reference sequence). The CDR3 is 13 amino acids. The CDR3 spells CSANPDADSPLHF. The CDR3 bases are TGCAGTGCTAATCCCGATGCTGATTCACCCCTCCACTTT.

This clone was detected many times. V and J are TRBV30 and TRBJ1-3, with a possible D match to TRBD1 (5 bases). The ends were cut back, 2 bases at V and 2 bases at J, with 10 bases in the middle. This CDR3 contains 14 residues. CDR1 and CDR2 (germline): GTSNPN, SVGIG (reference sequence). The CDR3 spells CAWSSRDPGNTIYF. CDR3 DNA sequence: TGTGCCTGGAGTTCCAGGGACCCTGGAAACACCATATATTTT. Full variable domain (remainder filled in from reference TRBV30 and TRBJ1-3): SQTIHQWPATLVQPVGSPLSLECTVEGTSNPNLYWYRQAAGRGLQLLFYSVGIGQISSEVPQNLSASRPQDRQFILSSKKLLLSDSGFYLCAWSSRDPGNTIYFGEGSWLTVV.

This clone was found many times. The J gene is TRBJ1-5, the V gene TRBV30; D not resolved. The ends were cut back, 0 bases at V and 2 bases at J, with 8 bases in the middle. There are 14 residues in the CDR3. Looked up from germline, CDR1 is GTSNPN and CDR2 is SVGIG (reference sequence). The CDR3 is CAWSVGNGNQPQHF. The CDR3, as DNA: TGTGCCTGGAGTGTCGGCAACGGCAATCAGCCCCAGCATTTT.

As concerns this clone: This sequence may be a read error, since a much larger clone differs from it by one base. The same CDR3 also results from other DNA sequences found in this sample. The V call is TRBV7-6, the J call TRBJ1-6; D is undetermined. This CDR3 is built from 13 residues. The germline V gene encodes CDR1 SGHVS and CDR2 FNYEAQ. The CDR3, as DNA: TGTGCCAGCAGCTTAGACTGGAATTCACCTCTCCACTTT. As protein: CASSLDWNSPLHF.